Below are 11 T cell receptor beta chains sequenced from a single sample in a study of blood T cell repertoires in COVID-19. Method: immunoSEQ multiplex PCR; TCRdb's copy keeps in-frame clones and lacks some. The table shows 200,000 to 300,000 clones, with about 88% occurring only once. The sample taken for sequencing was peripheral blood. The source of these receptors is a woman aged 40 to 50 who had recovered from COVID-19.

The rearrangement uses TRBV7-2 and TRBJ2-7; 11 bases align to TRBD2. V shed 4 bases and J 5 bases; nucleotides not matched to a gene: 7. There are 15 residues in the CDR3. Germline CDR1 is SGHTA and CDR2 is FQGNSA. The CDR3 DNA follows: TGTGCCAGCAGCTCGGCTAGCGGGAGGTTCGACGAGCAGTACTTC. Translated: CASSSASGRFDEQYF. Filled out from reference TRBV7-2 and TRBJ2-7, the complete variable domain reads GAGVSQSPSNKVTEKGKDVELRCDPISGHTALYWYRQSLGQGLEFLIYFQGNSAPDKSGLPSDRFSAERTGGSVSTLTIQRTQQEDSAVYLCASSSASGRFDEQYFGPGTRLTVT.

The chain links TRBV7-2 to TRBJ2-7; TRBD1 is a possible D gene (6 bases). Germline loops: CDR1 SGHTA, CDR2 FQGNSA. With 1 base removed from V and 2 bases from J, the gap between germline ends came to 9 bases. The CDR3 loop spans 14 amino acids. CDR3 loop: CASSLEQGAYEQYF. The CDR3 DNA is TGTGCCAGCAGCTTAGAACAGGGTGCCTACGAGCAGTACTTC.

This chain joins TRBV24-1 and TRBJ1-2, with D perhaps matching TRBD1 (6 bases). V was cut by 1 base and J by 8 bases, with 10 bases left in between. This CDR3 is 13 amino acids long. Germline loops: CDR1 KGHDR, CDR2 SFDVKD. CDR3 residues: CATSDFARGGYTF. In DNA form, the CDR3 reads TGTGCCACCAGTGATTTTGCCAGGGGCGGCTACACCTTC.

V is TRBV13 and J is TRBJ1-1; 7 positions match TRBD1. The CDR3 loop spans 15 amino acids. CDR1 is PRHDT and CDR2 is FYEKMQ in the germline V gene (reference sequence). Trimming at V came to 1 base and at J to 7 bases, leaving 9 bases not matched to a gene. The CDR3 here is CASSLVGRGRREAFF. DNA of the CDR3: TGTGCCAGCAGCTTAGTCGGGAGGGGGCGGCGTGAAGCTTTCTTT.

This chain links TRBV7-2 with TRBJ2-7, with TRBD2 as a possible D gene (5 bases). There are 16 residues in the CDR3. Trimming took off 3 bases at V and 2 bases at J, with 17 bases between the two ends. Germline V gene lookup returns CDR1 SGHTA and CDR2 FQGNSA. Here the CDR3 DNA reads TGTGCCAGCAGCTTGGGTGGGGTAGCGTGGGCCTACGAGCAGTACTTC. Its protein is CASSLGGVAWAYEQYF.

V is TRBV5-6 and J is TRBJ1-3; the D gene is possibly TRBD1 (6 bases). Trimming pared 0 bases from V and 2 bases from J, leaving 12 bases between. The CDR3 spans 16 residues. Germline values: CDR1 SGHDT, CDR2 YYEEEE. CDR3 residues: CASSLGRGRTGNTIYF. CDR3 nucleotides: TGTGCCAGCAGCTTGGGGCGGGGGCGAACTGGAAACACCATATATTTT.

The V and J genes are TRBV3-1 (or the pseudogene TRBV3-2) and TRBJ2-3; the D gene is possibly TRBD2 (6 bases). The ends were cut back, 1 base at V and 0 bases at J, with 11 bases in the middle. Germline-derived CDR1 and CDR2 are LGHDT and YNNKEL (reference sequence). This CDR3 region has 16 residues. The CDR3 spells CASSQGGAVSTDTQYF. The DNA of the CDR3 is TGTGCCAGCAGCCAAGGCGGGGCCGTCAGCACAGATACGCAGTATTTT.

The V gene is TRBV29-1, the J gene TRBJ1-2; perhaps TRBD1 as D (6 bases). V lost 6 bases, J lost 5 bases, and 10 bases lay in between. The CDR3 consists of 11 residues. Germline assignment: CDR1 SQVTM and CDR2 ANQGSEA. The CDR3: CSVRGSYGYTF. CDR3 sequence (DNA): TGCAGCGTAAGGGGGAGTTATGGCTACACCTTC. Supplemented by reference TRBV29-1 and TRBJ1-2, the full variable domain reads SAVISQKPSRDICQRGTSLTIQCQVDSQVTMMFWYRQQPGQSLTLIATANQGSEATYESGFVIDKFPISRPNLTFSTLTVSNMSPEDSSIYLCSVRGSYGYTFGSGTRLTVV.

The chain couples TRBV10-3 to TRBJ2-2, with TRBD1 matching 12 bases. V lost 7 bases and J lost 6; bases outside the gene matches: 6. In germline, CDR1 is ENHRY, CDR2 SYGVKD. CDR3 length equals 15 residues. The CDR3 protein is CAINSGQGASGELFF. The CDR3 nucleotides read TGTGCCATCAACTCGGGACAGGGGGCATCCGGGGAGCTGTTTTTT.

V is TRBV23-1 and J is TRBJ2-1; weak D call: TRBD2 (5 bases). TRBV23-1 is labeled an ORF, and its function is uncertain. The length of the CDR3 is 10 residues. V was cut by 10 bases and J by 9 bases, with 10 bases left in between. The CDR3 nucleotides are TGCGCCACAACGGGGAGTGAGCAGTTCTTC. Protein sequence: CATTGSEQFF.

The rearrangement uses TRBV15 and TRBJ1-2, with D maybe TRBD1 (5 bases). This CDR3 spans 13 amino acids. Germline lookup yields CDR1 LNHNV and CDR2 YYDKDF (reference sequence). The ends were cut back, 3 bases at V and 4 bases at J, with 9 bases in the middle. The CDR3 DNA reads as TGTGCCACCAGCAGGGGAGGGGTCTATGGCTACACCTTC. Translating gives CATSRGGVYGYTF.